A single sample is the source of the 3 T cell receptor beta chains below, sequenced in a study of shared clonotypes between healthy human individuals. Clones were read by immunoSEQ multiplex PCR, and TCRdb kept only the in-frame ones, dropping some. Of millions of clones listed, roughly 94% are singletons. Sequencing was carried out using naive CD4+ T cells sorted from blood. The sample's subset: CD45RA+ positively selected. The receptors originated from a man aged 18 to 29 in good health.

The genes are TRBV7-8 and TRBJ1-1, with D tentatively TRBD1 (5 bases). In germline, CDR1 is SGHVS, CDR2 FQNEAQ. The V end was cut by 4 bases, the J end by 6 bases, with 12 bases between. The CDR3 has 13 residues. The DNA of the CDR3 is TGTGCCAGCAGCTGGCAGGGAGCGGCTGAAGCTTTCTTT. Its protein product is CASSWQGAAEAFF.

J is TRBJ2-7 and V is TRBV28, with 10 nucleotides matching TRBD1. This CDR3 is built from 15 residues. Germline V CDR1 and CDR2: MDHEN, SYDVKM. V shed 3 bases, J shed 2 bases, and the junction held 4 bases outside the gene matches. CDR3 amino acids: CASSLAGQGTYEQYF. The CDR3 DNA sequence: TGTGCCAGCAGTTTGGCGGGACAGGGGACCTACGAGCAGTACTTC. Full variable domain (missing parts from reference TRBV28 and TRBJ2-7): DVKVTQSSRYLVKRTGEKVFLECVQDMDHENMFWYRQDPGLGLRLIYFSYDVKMKEKGDIPEGYSVSREKKERFSLILESASTNQTSMYLCASSLAGQGTYEQYFGPGTRLTVT.

The chain is built from TRBV25-1 and TRBJ2-1; either TRBD1 or TRBD2 may supply D (5 bases each). The V gene lost 5 bases and the J gene lost 4 bases, with 15 bases spanning the gap. CDR1 and CDR2 from the germline V gene are MGHDK and SYGVNS. This CDR3 comprises 15 residues. Written as DNA, the CDR3 is TGTGCCAGCAGTCCCCGGGGCCGTAGGTACAATGAGCAGTTCTTC. Amino acids: CASSPRGRRYNEQFF.